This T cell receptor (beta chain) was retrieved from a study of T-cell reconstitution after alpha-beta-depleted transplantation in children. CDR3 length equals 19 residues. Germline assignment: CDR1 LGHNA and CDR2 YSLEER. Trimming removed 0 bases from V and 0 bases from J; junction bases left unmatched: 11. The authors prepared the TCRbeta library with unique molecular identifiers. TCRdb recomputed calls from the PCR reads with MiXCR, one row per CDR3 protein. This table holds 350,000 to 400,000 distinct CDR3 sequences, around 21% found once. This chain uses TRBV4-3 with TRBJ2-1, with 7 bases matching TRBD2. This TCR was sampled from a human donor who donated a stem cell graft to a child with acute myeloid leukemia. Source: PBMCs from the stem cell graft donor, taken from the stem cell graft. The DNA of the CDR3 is TGCGCCAGCAGCCAAGATCGGCTAGCGGAGCCGAGCTCCTACAATGAGCAGTTCTTC. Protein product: CASSQDRLAEPSSYNEQFF.